The 7 T cell receptor beta chains below come from one sample, sequenced in a study of shared clonotypes between healthy human individuals. Only in-frame clones appear in the TCRdb table, and some are missing; sequencing was by immunoSEQ multiplex PCR. Altogether hundreds of thousands of clones are present, about 76% being singletons, with the ten largest covering roughly 13%. Material for sequencing was PBMCs. These receptors were collected from a woman aged 40 to 55 in good health. Some clones in this sample may be carry-over from other donors' samples.

This chain connects TRBV28 to TRBJ2-4; D possibly corresponds to TRBD1 (6 bases). Germline V gene data show CDR1 as MDHEN and CDR2 as SYDVKM. The CDR3 runs 14 residues. V lost 8 bases to trimming and J lost 2 bases, with 13 bases between them. The CDR3 protein is CASPSRGSKNIQYF. CDR3 sequence (DNA): TGTGCCAGCCCCTCTAGGGGGTCCAAAAACATTCAGTACTTC.

This sequence joins TRBV4-2 and TRBJ2-2; no definite D call. Trimming removed 0 bases from V and 3 bases from J, with 5 bases in between. The CDR3 is 14 residues long. Germline CDR1 LGHNA, CDR2 YNFKEQ. The CDR3 sequence is CASSQETYTGELFF. The CDR3, as DNA: TGTGCCAGCAGCCAAGAGACTTACACCGGGGAGCTGTTTTTT.

Of note for this clone: The same CDR3 is also encoded by other DNA sequences in this sample. The chain employs TRBV29-1 and TRBJ2-7; 13 positions agree with TRBD2. The germline gives CDR1 SQVTM, CDR2 ANQGSEA. With 6 bases clipped from V and 4 bases from J, the junction kept 3 bases outside the gene matches. The CDR3 totals 13 residues. In DNA, the CDR3 is TGCAGCGTACGACTAGCGGGAGGATACGAGCAGTACTTC. Protein: CSVRLAGGYEQYF.

This chain uses TRBV4-2 with TRBJ1-2; D gene uncertain. The germline V gene has CDR1 LGHNA and CDR2 YNFKEQ. The CDR3 length is 15 residues. V was trimmed by 0 bases and J by 4 bases, leaving 12 bases between them. This CDR3 reads CASSQDNISPYGYTF. CDR3 sequence (DNA): TGTGCCAGCAGCCAAGACAATATCAGCCCCTATGGCTACACCTTC.

The genes are TRBV29-1 and TRBJ2-7; 9 bases match TRBD1. The CDR3 spans 14 residues. Germline CDR1 reads SQVTM; CDR2 reads ANQGSEA. Unmatched junction bases numbered 8, after V lost 4 bases and J lost 4 bases. The CDR3 loop reads CSVAPGTGRYEQYF. The DNA for the CDR3 is TGCAGCGTTGCTCCCGGGACAGGGAGATACGAGCAGTACTTC.

The chain has TRBV28 and TRBJ1-4, with 7 bases lining up with TRBD1. This CDR3 region has 14 residues. Trimming took 5 bases from V and 4 from J; bases not matched to a gene: 4. CDR1 MDHEN and CDR2 SYDVKM come from the germline V gene. The CDR3 sequence is CASSLGQNNEKLFF. The DNA of the CDR3 is TGTGCCAGCAGTCTGGGACAGAATAATGAAAAACTGTTTTTT.

The chain recombines TRBV28 with TRBJ1-5; D is possibly TRBD1 (6 bases). The CDR3 has 18 amino acids. Trimming pared 6 bases from V and 0 bases from J, leaving 21 bases between. Germline V lookup: CDR1 MDHEN, CDR2 SYDVKM. The CDR3 protein is CASSRPFPGHTSNQPQHF. The CDR3 DNA follows: TGTGCCAGCAGCCGCCCTTTCCCGGGACATACTAGCAATCAGCCCCAGCATTTT.